The 32 T cell receptor beta chains below all came from one sample that was sequenced in a study of T cells in Graves' hyperthyroidism and ophthalmopathy. There were TCR beta CDR3 regions amplified from RNA transcripts. During a first-round RT-PCR of the TCR CDR3, the HTBI primer set was used. TCRdb ran MiXCR on the multiplex PCR reads and lists one entry per CDR3 protein. The sample shows some 460,000 distinct CDR3 sequences, 15% to 19% of them seen only once. The specimen sequenced was blood. The receptor source for this set is a woman between 18 and 30 years old with Graves' hyperthyroidism.

This clonotype was picked up many times. The chain links TRBV7-8 to TRBJ2-5, with D perhaps being TRBD1 or TRBD2 (5 bases each). V was clipped by 5 bases and J by 5 bases, with 15 bases between them. The CDR3 runs to 14 residues. Germline assignment: CDR1 SGHVS and CDR2 FQNEAQ. This CDR3 reads CASSRGRGWETQYF. DNA for the CDR3: TGTGCCAGCAGCCGGGGCCGAGGGTGGGAGACCCAGTACTTC.

This clonotype has only a few counts. The J gene is TRBJ1-5, the V gene TRBV6-6, with 7 bases lining up with TRBD1. The CDR3 runs 15 residues. Unmatched junction bases numbered 7, after V lost 2 bases and J lost 6 bases. In germline, CDR1 is MNHNY, CDR2 SVGAGI (reference sequence). The CDR3 is CASSYQDRAGQPQHF. The CDR3 DNA sequence: TGTGCCAGCAGTTACCAAGACAGGGCCGGTCAGCCCCAGCATTTT.

The rearrangement uses TRBV7-2 and TRBJ2-2; TRBD2 might be the D (5 bases). Germline V CDR1 and CDR2: SGHTA, FQGNSA. V lost 8 bases, J lost 3 bases, and 13 bases lay in between. This CDR3 has 14 amino acids. The CDR3: CASSTPGDTGELFF. The CDR3 nucleotides are TGTGCCAGCTCCACACCCGGGGACACCGGGGAGCTGTTTTTT.

This clonotype was counted many times. V is TRBV29-1 and J is TRBJ2-2; no clear D. The CDR3 has 12 residues. V lost 1 base to trimming and J lost 4 bases, with 4 bases between them. The germline V gene encodes CDR1 SQVTM and CDR2 ANQGSEA. The CDR3 reads CSVEAGTGELFF. The CDR3 bases are TGCAGCGTTGAAGCAGGCACCGGGGAGCTGTTTTTT.

The table lists this clonotype with many counts. The chain uses TRBV2 and TRBJ1-6; D unresolved. The CDR3 contains 15 residues. The V gene's germline CDR1 is SNHLY and CDR2 FYNNEI. The V end was cut by 8 bases, the J end by 6 bases, with 17 bases between. This CDR3 reads CASSDAGRINSPLHF. For the CDR3, the DNA is TGTGCCAGCTCGGATGCTGGGAGAATTAATTCACCCCTCCACTTT.

This clonotype appeared many times. The chain has TRBV27 and TRBJ2-3; a weak D match, TRBD2 (6 bases). In germline, CDR1 is MNHEY, CDR2 SMNVEV (reference sequence). The ends were cut back, 10 bases at V and 9 bases at J, with 20 bases in the middle. The CDR3 has 13 amino acids. CDR3 in DNA: TGTGCCACCGGAGGGACGGCCTCAGGGACGCAGTATTTT. It yields the protein CATGGTASGTQYF.

The table lists this clonotype with many counts. The rearrangement uses TRBV12-3 or TRBV12-4 and TRBJ1-5, with D perhaps TRBD1 (5 bases). CDR3 length: 14 amino acids. V was trimmed by 5 bases and J by 4 bases, leaving 12 bases between them. CDR3 in DNA: TGTGCCAGCAGTACCTGGGACGGGAATCAGCCCCAGCATTTT. This codes for CASSTWDGNQPQHF.

The sample holds a few counts of this clonotype. The gene calls are TRBV5-1 and TRBJ2-1; D is uncertain. The CDR3 consists of 16 residues. Per germline, CDR1 SGHRS and CDR2 YFSETQ. Between the trimmed V and J ends, which lost 4 bases and 0 bases, there was a span of 14 bases. CDR3 bases: TGCGCCAGCAGCCTTAGGGCCCGGAGCTCCTACAATGAGCAGTTCTTC. It is translated as CASSLRARSSYNEQFF.

The chain uses TRBV11-2 and TRBJ2-2, with 10 nucleotides matching TRBD2. Per the germline V gene, CDR1 is SGHAT and CDR2 is FQNNGV. The CDR3 is 18 amino acids. The V segment lost 5 bases and the J segment 3 bases; nucleotides outside the gene matches: 12. The DNA for the CDR3 is TGTGCCAGCAGCGCCTCCAGCGGGAGGGCCCTTTACACCGGGGAGCTGTTTTTT. Translation: CASSASSGRALYTGELFF.

This clonotype came up many times. The chain links TRBV20-1 to TRBJ2-7; D perhaps matches TRBD2 (7 bases). The CDR3 contains 16 residues. CDR1 and CDR2 from the germline V gene are DFQATT and SNEGSKA (reference sequence). Trimming removed 3 bases from V and 3 bases from J, with 21 bases in between. The CDR3 protein is CSASPVLGGGDYEQYF. CDR3 bases: TGCAGTGCTAGCCCAGTTTTGGGAGGGGGGGACTACGAGCAGTACTTC.

This clonotype was detected many times. The CDR3 is CASSFGEAETQYF. CDR3 nucleotides: TGTGCCAGCAGTTTTGGGGAGGCGGAGACCCAGTACTTC. The chain uses TRBV12-3 or TRBV12-4 and TRBJ2-5; a weak D match, TRBD2 (6 bases). V shed 3 bases and J shed 5 bases, with 10 bases lying between them. The CDR3 has 13 amino acids.

In this sample, this clonotype turned up a few times. The rearrangement joins TRBV7-3 to TRBJ1-6; D is unclear. There are 13 residues in the CDR3. V lost 4 bases and J lost 5, with 6 bases in between. Germline CDR1 and CDR2: SGHTA and FQGTGA. CDR3 in amino acids: CASSSGDNSPLHF. For the CDR3, the DNA is TGTGCCAGCAGCTCTGGGGATAATTCACCCCTCCACTTT. Looking up the rest from reference TRBV7-3 and TRBJ1-6 gives the full variable domain: GAGVSQTPSNKVTEKGKYVELRCDPISGHTALYWYRQSLGQGPEFLIYFQGTGAADDSGLPNDRFFAVRPEGSVSTLKIQRTERGDSAVYLCASSSGDNSPLHFGNGTRLTVT.

This clonotype was seen a few times. V usage is TRBV19 and J usage is TRBJ2-2; no reliable D call. The CDR3 consists of 15 residues. The V gene lost 1 base and the J gene lost 4 bases, with 10 bases spanning the gap. Germline V gives CDR1 LNHDA, CDR2 SQIVND (reference sequence). The CDR3 reads CASSIGPSATGELFF. CDR3 bases: TGTGCCAGTAGTATAGGGCCTTCGGCCACCGGGGAGCTGTTTTTT.

This clonotype showed up many times. The rearrangement uses TRBV28 and TRBJ1-4, with a possible D match to TRBD1 (6 bases). Trimming left V 10 bases short and J 7 bases short, with 19 bases between. The CDR3 runs to 14 residues. Germline V gene sequence: CDR1 MDHEN, CDR2 SYDVKM. CDR3 residues: CAIHKQGRSEKLFF. CDR3 coding DNA: TGTGCCATCCACAAACAGGGTAGGAGTGAAAAACTGTTTTTT.

This clonotype has at least ten counts. The chain couples TRBV27 to TRBJ2-6; tentatively, D is TRBD2 (7 bases). Germline lookup yields CDR1 MNHEY and CDR2 SMNVEV (reference sequence). The CDR3 runs 23 residues. Trimming removed 0 bases at V and 0 bases at J, with 27 bases between. The CDR3 region is CASSLSLRLAGASRASGANVLTF. The CDR3 bases are TGTGCCAGCAGTTTATCCCTCAGGTTGGCGGGGGCGTCGCGGGCCTCTGGGGCCAACGTCCTGACTTTC.

This clonotype occurred many times. This chain links TRBV6-1 with TRBJ1-5; the D gene is possibly TRBD1 (5 bases). The V end was cut by 5 bases, the J end by 6 bases, with 14 bases between. In germline, CDR1 is MNHNS, CDR2 SASEGT. The CDR3 length is 14 residues. CDR3 nucleotide sequence: TGTGCCAGCAGTCCACTGACAGATAGTCAGCCCCAGCATTTT. Its translation is CASSPLTDSQPQHF.

V is TRBV7-2 and J is TRBJ1-1; D remains unclear. Trimming removed 4 bases from V and 11 bases from J, with 17 bases in between. There are 13 residues in the CDR3. The germline CDR1 and CDR2 sequences are SGHTA and FQGNSA. The CDR3 sequence: CASSSPRKHKAFF. In nucleotides, the CDR3 is TGTGCCAGCAGCTCCCCGAGGAAACATAAGGCTTTCTTT.

Ten or more counts support this clonotype. This chain joins TRBV7-8 and TRBJ2-7; TRBD1 might be the D (5 bases). V was trimmed by 0 bases and J by 3 bases, leaving 12 bases between them. Germline lookup yields CDR1 SGHVS and CDR2 FQNEAQ. The CDR3 totals 15 residues. CDR3 coding DNA: TGTGCCAGCAGCTTAGCGCAGGGTCTCCTCTACGAGCAGTACTTC. Encoded protein: CASSLAQGLLYEQYF. Variable domain in full (rest from reference TRBV7-8 and TRBJ2-7): GAGVSQSPRYKVAKRGQDVALRCDPISGHVSLFWYQQALGQGPEFLTYFQNEAQLDKSGLPSDRFFAERPEGSVSTLKIQRTQQEDSAVYLCASSLAQGLLYEQYFGPGTRLTVT.

This clonotype came up many times. The rearrangement joins TRBV5-5 to TRBJ2-5; D might be TRBD2 (5 bases). This CDR3 has 16 residues. Trimming removed 0 bases from V and 0 bases from J, with 12 bases in between. Looked up from germline, CDR1 is SGHKS and CDR2 is YYEKEE (reference sequence). The CDR3: CASSLAKARDQETQYF. The CDR3, as DNA: TGTGCCAGCAGCTTGGCCAAGGCGAGGGACCAAGAGACCCAGTACTTC.

In this sample, this clonotype turned up many times. This chain uses TRBV12-3 or TRBV12-4 with TRBJ2-1; weak D call: TRBD1 (6 bases). V was clipped by 4 bases and J by 4 bases, with 11 bases between them. The CDR3 runs 14 residues. The CDR3 sequence: CASSSGTRYNEQFF. CDR3 sequence (DNA): TGTGCCAGCAGTTCCGGGACAAGGTACAATGAGCAGTTCTTC.

Details on this clonotype: One base away lies a much larger clone, so this may be a sequencing read error. The genes are TRBV30 and TRBJ2-5; 9 bases are a match to TRBD2. CDR1 GTSNPN and CDR2 SVGIG come from the germline V gene (reference sequence). This CDR3 contains 16 residues. In DNA form, the CDR3 reads TGTGCCTGGAGGCTGGGGCTAGCGGGGCAAGGAGAGGCCCAGTACTTC. Residues: CAWRLGLAGQGEAQYF.

This clonotype has at least ten counts. The V call is TRBV11-2, the J call TRBJ2-7, with 12 bases that match TRBD2. This CDR3 region has 16 residues. Per germline, CDR1 SGHAT and CDR2 FQNNGV. The trim removed 5 bases at V and 5 bases at J, leaving 10 bases unmatched. Here the CDR3 DNA reads TGTGCCAGCAGCCTCCCCGGACTAGCGGGGTACAACGAGCAGTACTTC. Its protein is CASSLPGLAGYNEQYF.

This clonotype has a count of ten or more. J is TRBJ1-6 and V is TRBV7-9; 7 bases are a match to TRBD1. CDR3 length equals 15 residues. V was pared by 5 bases and J by 8 bases, with 9 bases of the junction left unmatched. CDR1 and CDR2 from the germline V gene are SEHNR and FQNEAQ (reference sequence). In nucleotides, the CDR3 is TGTGCCAGCAGCCCCACGACAGGGAGTTATTCACCCCTCCACTTT. This encodes CASSPTTGSYSPLHF.

The chain uses TRBV30 and TRBJ2-1, with D possibly being TRBD1 or TRBD2 (6 bases each). Germline V gives CDR1 GTSNPN, CDR2 SVGIG (reference sequence). The V gene lost 0 bases and the J gene lost 0 bases, with 15 bases spanning the gap. This CDR3 has 17 amino acids. CDR3: CAWSVLDGGGSYNEQFF. CDR3 sequence (DNA): TGTGCCTGGAGTGTACTTGATGGAGGGGGCTCCTACAATGAGCAGTTCTTC.

Many counts were recorded for this clonotype. This chain connects TRBV4-1 to TRBJ2-5, with TRBD2 matching over 12 bases. CDR3 length equals 17 residues. With 4 bases clipped from V and 4 bases from J, the junction kept 10 bases outside the gene matches. Germline V gene sequence: CDR1 MGHRA, CDR2 YSYEKL. The CDR3 is CASSRETSGRSGETQYF. The CDR3 coding sequence is TGCGCCAGCAGCCGTGAGACTAGCGGGAGATCGGGAGAGACCCAGTACTTC.

This clonotype was seen ten or more times. CDR3 nucleotide sequence: TGCGCCAGCAGCTTTTTTAGGGGGGGAAATGAGCAGTTCTTC. Encoded protein: CASSFFRGGNEQFF. The V gene is TRBV5-1, the J gene TRBJ2-1; D is perhaps TRBD2 (7 bases). Trimming pared 2 bases from V and 7 bases from J, leaving 13 bases between. Germline CDR1 and CDR2: SGHRS and YFSETQ. The CDR3 runs 14 residues.

In this sample, this clonotype turned up many times. The CDR3 DNA reads TGTGCCAGCAGTTCGGGACAGGTCAAGGTCGAGCAGTACTTC. Encoded protein: CASSSGQVKVEQYF. This chain connects TRBV28 to TRBJ2-7, with TRBD1 matching 8 bases. The length of the CDR3 is 14 residues. V trimming: 4 bases; J trimming: 6 bases; junction bases outside the gene matches: 8. The germline gives CDR1 MDHEN, CDR2 SYDVKM. The full variable domain, its missing parts supplied by reference TRBV28 and TRBJ2-7, is DVKVTQSSRYLVKRTGEKVFLECVQDMDHENMFWYRQDPGLGLRLIYFSYDVKMKEKGDIPEGYSVSREKKERFSLILESASTNQTSMYLCASSSGQVKVEQYFGPGTRLTVT.

This clonotype was detected many times. V is TRBV3-1 and J is TRBJ2-7; 9 bases are shared with TRBD2. CDR1 and CDR2 (germline): LGHDT, YNNKEL (reference sequence). Trimming removed 1 base from V and 7 bases from J; junction bases left unmatched: 2. This CDR3 has 13 residues. The CDR3 bases are TGTGCCAGCAGCCAAGGGCTAGCGGGAGAGCAGTACTTC. Translating it yields CASSQGLAGEQYF.

V gene TRBV7-6 combines with J gene TRBJ2-3; 10 bases fit TRBD2. Trimming removed 5 bases from V and 6 bases from J; junction bases left unmatched: 11. The CDR3 is 16 amino acids. Germline V gene data show CDR1 as SGHVS and CDR2 as FNYEAQ. The CDR3 region is CASSLRTSGPPDTQYF. The CDR3 bases are TGTGCCAGCAGCCTTAGGACTAGCGGACCGCCGGATACGCAGTATTTT. The full variable domain, rest sourced from reference TRBV7-6 and TRBJ2-3, is GAGVSQSPRYKVTKRGQDVALRCDPISGHVSLYWYRQALGQGPEFLTYFNYEAQQDKSGLPNDRFSAERPEGSISTLTIQRTEQRDSAMYRCASSLRTSGPPDTQYFGPGTRLTVL.

This clonotype was found a few times. The chain couples TRBV10-2 to TRBJ1-2, with D possibly being TRBD1 (5 bases). The V gene lost 6 bases and the J gene lost 5 bases, with 19 bases spanning the gap. The germline CDR1 and CDR2 sequences are WSHSY and SAAADI. The length of the CDR3 is 15 residues. The CDR3 DNA is TGCGCCAGCAGCCCGACCAGGACGGGGGAGTATGGCTACACCTTC. It translates to CASSPTRTGEYGYTF.

The chain carries TRBV11-2 and TRBJ2-1, with 10 bases identical to TRBD1. From germline, CDR1 is SGHAT and CDR2 FQNNGV. The CDR3 has 14 amino acids. The J segment lost 8 bases and the V segment lost 0 bases, leaving 1 base of the junction unmatched. CDR3 sequence (DNA): TGTGCCAGCAGCTTAGAAGGGACAGGGGATGAGCAGTTCTTC. Its translation: CASSLEGTGDEQFF. The variable domain in full, completed from reference TRBV11-2 and TRBJ2-1, reads EAGVAQSPRYKIIEKRQSVAFWCNPISGHATLYWYQQILGQGPKLLIQFQNNGVVDDSQLPKDRFSAERLKGVDSTLKIQPAKLEDSAVYLCASSLEGTGDEQFFGPGTRLTVL.

This clonotype was seen ten or more times. The chain uses TRBV7-8 and TRBJ2-3, with TRBD1 matching over 8 bases. This CDR3 region has 17 residues. Trimming took 5 bases from V and 2 from J; bases not matched to a gene: 12. CDR1 is SGHVS, CDR2 FQNEAQ, per germline. CDR3 in DNA: TGTGCCAGCAGCCAGGTTTCCCGGGACAGGTTCACAGATACGCAGTATTTT. Translated: CASSQVSRDRFTDTQYF. Full variable domain (outside the CDR3, taken from reference TRBV7-8 and TRBJ2-3): GAGVSQSPRYKVAKRGQDVALRCDPISGHVSLFWYQQALGQGPEFLTYFQNEAQLDKSGLPSDRFFAERPEGSVSTLKIQRTQQEDSAVYLCASSQVSRDRFTDTQYFGPGTRLTVL.